The entry below describes one T cell receptor beta chain. Antigen specificity is unknown. Time point here: new active TB diagnosis, blood taken before or within 7 days of starting treatment. Active tuberculosis patients were new diagnoses, HIV-seronegative, South African, and aged 18 years or older. V lost 0 bases, J lost 5 bases, and 6 bases lay in between. The CDR3 spans 13 residues. Per the germline V gene, CDR1 is SGHAT and CDR2 is FQNNGV. This table comes from immunoSEQ multiplex PCR, and its TCRdb copy is limited to in-frame clones, with some not included. The table records tens of thousands of clones, approximately 93% of them present only once. The entry originates in a study of T cells in tuberculosis. Study at large: In South Africa, adults with active tuberculosis were compared with IGRA-negative and latently infected IGRA-positive adolescents. Samples predate treatment or fall within its first 7 days. Points from the study as a whole: Shorter CDR3-alpha in active tuberculosis partly drove smaller distances.

The material sequenced was PBMCs, taken at tuberculosis diagnosis. The chain carries TRBV11-2 and TRBJ2-3; D unclear. This sequence originates from an adult with tuberculosis. The CDR3 loop reads CASSLEWLDTQYF. The CDR3 DNA sequence: TGTGCCAGCAGCTTAGAATGGCTAGATACGCAGTATTTT.